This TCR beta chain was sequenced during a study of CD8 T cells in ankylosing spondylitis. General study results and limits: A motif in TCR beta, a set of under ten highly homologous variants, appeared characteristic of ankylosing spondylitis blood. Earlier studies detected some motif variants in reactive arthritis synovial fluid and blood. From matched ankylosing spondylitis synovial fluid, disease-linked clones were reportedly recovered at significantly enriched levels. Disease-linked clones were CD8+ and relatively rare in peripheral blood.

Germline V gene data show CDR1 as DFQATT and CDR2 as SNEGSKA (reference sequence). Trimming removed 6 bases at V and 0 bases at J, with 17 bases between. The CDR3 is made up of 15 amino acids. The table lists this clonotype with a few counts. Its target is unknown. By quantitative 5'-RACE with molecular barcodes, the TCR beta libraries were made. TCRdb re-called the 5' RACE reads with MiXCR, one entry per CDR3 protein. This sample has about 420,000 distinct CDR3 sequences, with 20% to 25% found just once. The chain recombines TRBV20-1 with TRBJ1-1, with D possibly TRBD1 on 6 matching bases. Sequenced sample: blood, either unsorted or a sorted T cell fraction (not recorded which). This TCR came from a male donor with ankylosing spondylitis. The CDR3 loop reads CSAGRAGAMNTEAFF. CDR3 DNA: TGCAGTGCGGGCCGGGCAGGGGCTATGAACACTGAAGCTTTCTTT.